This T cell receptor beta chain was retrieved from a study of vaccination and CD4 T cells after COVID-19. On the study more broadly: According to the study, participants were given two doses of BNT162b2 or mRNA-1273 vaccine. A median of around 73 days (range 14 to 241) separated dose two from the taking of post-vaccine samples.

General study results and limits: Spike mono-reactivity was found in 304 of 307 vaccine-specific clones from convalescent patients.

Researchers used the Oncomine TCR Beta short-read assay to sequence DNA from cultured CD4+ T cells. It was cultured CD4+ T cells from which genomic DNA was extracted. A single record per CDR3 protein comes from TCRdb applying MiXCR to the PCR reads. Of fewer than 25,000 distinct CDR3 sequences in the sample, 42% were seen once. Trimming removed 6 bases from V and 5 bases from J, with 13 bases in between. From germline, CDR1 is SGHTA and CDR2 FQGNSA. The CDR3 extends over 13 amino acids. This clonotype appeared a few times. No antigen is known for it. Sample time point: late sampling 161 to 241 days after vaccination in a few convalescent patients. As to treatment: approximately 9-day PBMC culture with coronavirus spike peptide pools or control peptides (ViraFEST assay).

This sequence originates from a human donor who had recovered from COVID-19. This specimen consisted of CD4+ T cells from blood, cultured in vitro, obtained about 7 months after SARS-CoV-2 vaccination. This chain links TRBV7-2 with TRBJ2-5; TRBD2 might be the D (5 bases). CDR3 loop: CASSRGIFETQYF. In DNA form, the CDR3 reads TGTGCCAGCAGTAGAGGGATTTTCGAGACCCAGTACTTC.